This is a list of T cell receptor beta chains from one sample in a study of cytomegalovirus exposure and HLA in healthy donors. Repertoires were generated with immunoSEQ multiplex PCR, while TCRdb's copy carries only in-frame clones and drops some. The table lists 200,000 to 250,000 clones, around 85% of them singletons. The sequencing input was PBMCs. The receptors originated from a man over 45 in good health and CMV-seronegative. CDR3s include the opening cysteine and the closing phenylalanine or tryptophan. A D gene is named only where the DNA matches it firmly. A clone size is listed for some rows: how often the clone was seen (once, few, many), or a class if it is expanded.

CDR3 DNA	CDR3 protein	J gene	clone size	V gene	D gene
TGTGCCAGCAGTTTCCTAGCGGGAGGGGGGGAGCAGTACTTC	CASSFLAGGGEQYF	TRBJ2-7	NA	TRBV28	TRBD2
TGTGCCAGCTCACTCCGGGACAGGGCCCTTTTGAACACCGGGGAGCTGTTTTTT	CASSLRDRALLNTGELFF	TRBJ2-2	once	TRBV18	TRBD1
TGTGCCAGCAGCTTGGGGCCAGGGGGCACTGAAGCTTTCTTT	CASSLGPGGTEAFF	TRBJ1-1	few	TRBV5-6	TRBD1
TGTGCCAGCAGCTTCGGACAGGGGAACACTGAAGCTTTCTTT	CASSFGQGNTEAFF	TRBJ1-1	NA	TRBV5-5	TRBD1
TGTGCCAGCAGCTCTGAGACTAGCGGTTACAATGAGCAGTTCTTC	CASSSETSGYNEQFF	TRBJ2-1	NA	TRBV7-6	TRBD2
TGTGCCAGCAATATAGCGGGAGGAAATGAGCAGTTCTTC	CASNIAGGNEQFF	TRBJ2-1	few	TRBV27	TRBD2
TGTGCCTGGAGTGTGCAGGGGGCGCGAGCCGGCTACACCTTC	CAWSVQGARAGYTF	TRBJ1-2	few	TRBV30	TRBD1
TGTGCCAGCAGCCCCGGGGGGAACAATGAGCAGTTCTTC	CASSPGGNNEQFF	TRBJ2-1	NA	TRBV28	TRBD2
TGTGCCAGCAGCGACCAAGGGGACACTGAAGCTTTCTTT	CASSDQGDTEAFF	TRBJ1-1	NA	TRBV9	NA
TGTGCCACCCGTAGGACAGGGCGGGCCTTAGAGCAGTTCTTC	CATRRTGRALEQFF	TRBJ2-1	few	TRBV6-1	TRBD1
TGTGCCAGCAGCCCCCACAGGGGACGACCCTCCTACGAGCAGTACTTC	CASSPHRGRPSYEQYF	TRBJ2-7	NA	TRBV7-2	TRBD1
TGTGCCAGTTCTGAGGGCGCGTATAATTCACCCCTCCACTTT	CASSEGAYNSPLHF	TRBJ1-6	NA	TRBV19	NA
TGTGCCAGCAGTCATGGGGCATTTGAAGCTTTCTTT	CASSHGAFEAFF	TRBJ1-1	NA	TRBV7-9	NA
TGTGCCAGCTCCCGAGGAAGGGGCGCGGCGAACACCGGGGAGCTGTTTTTT	CASSRGRGAANTGELFF	TRBJ2-2	NA	TRBV18	NA
TGTGCCAGCAGCCCCCACAGGGGGCGCTTCGATGAGCAGTTCTTC	CASSPHRGRFDEQFF	TRBJ2-1	medium-sized	TRBV5-6	TRBD1
TGTGCCAGCAGTTCGATACAAGCTGAAGCTTTCTTT	CASSSIQAEAFF	TRBJ1-1	NA	TRBV28	NA